This TCR beta chain is drawn from a study of blood T cell repertoires in COVID-19. CDR3 length equals 13 residues. The V gene end was trimmed by 4 bases and the J gene end by 2 bases; junction bases not matched to a gene: 1. CDR1 is LGHDT, CDR2 YNNKEL, per germline (reference sequence). Repertoires were generated with immunoSEQ multiplex PCR, while TCRdb's copy carries only in-frame clones and drops some. The table has under 150,000 clones, around 82% seen once; the top ten hold roughly 4%. The sequence came from a middle-aged man in a cohort exposed to, infected with or recovered from COVID-19 (not recorded which). V usage is TRBV3-1 (or the pseudogene TRBV3-2) and J usage is TRBJ2-7, with 8 bases that match TRBD1. The sample consisted of PBMCs or T cells enriched from blood (not recorded which). The CDR3 spells CASSRQGPYEQYF. As DNA, the CDR3 is TGTGCCAGCAGCCGACAGGGGCCCTACGAGCAGTACTTC.